This entry describes one TCR beta chain. Its antigen is not yet known. No much larger clone exists at a distance of one base, and base qualities are not known. The sample comes from a study of shared T cell receptors in the human thymus (TCRdb year 2021). About the full investigation: The study examined how self-reactive, shared T-cell receptor alpha chains are generated in the human thymus.

V and J lose 0 bases and 2 bases, and a span of 11 bases separates them. CDR1 SGHDN and CDR2 FVKESK are derived from the germline V gene. Including the terminal cysteine and phenylalanine, the CDR3 comprises 16 residues. CDR3 DNA only is kept here, 48 bases in frame from base 1. The library was generated by the immunoSEQ multiplex PCR assay. The clones in this table, taken by TCRdb from immuneACCESS, are in-frame only. Not every clone is retained; where verified, under half of the shortfall comes from an unresolved V gene, and the cause of the rest is unknown. The sample table shows about 660,000 clones, and around 87% are seen once. The ten largest make up just under 0.0095% of the sample. The sample also formed part of further work on human thymus T cells. From that second study: In Finland, the donors were immunologically healthy infants who were having open corrective cardiac surgery for congenital heart defects. The thymus tissue came from surgical resects taken out during corrective cardiac surgery. Biased V and J gene segment usage appeared to be present in both thymic and peripheral blood repertoires. According to the related research, thymic TCR repertoires were highly overlapping among unrelated individuals. The study characterized TCR alpha and beta repertoires from roughly eight infant thymus samples and a few related peripheral blood samples. The infant donors were 7 to 244 days old, and the cohort included over 5 males and two females. Thymocytes were released mechanically from tissue and stored at -70 °C as pellets of roughly 9.5-31 million cells. Genomic DNA was extracted from frozen cell pellets with a QIAsymphony instrument. Using the immunoSEQ multiplex PCR assay, the TCRB and TCRAD loci were amplified from a standardized quantity of quality-controlled genomic DNA. The amplicons covered the V(D)J region and were long enough to include the CDR3 and to identify the V and J genes. The commercial immunoSEQ service was used to sequence amplicons on an Illumina platform. Primer bias and sequencing errors were corrected as previously described, and TCRAD and TCRB definitions were based on the IMGT database. Analysis of the repertoires was done with immunoSEQ Analyzer 3.0 and VDJTools and included basic statistics, V/J segment usage, diversity estimates, rarefaction and pairwise overlap. Diversity was estimated with Chao1, ChaoE, Efron-Thisted, Shannon and inverse Simpson indices, and also on datasets down-sampled to the smallest sample. Repertoire overlap used strict matching of CDR3 nucleotide sequence, V gene and J gene, with Jaccard-based multidimensional scaling clustering. Thymus samples yielded on average approximately 840,000 unique TCRB clonotypes, compared with some 83,000 from blood samples.

The receptor's source is a boy less than two years old with a congenital heart defect. Donor details come from another sample of the same person, matched by shared clones. This sequence uses TRBV14 and TRBJ2-1; the D gene is perhaps TRBD1, on 6 matching bases. Specimen: thymocytes. For the CDR3, the sequence is CASSQEYQGPYNEQFF. In nucleotides, the sequence is TGTGCCAGCAGCCAAGAGTACCAGGGGCCCTACAATGAGCAGTTCTTC.